This T cell receptor (beta chain) appears in the sequencing data of a study of T cells in Graves' hyperthyroidism and ophthalmopathy. The CDR3 length is 15 residues. CDR1 is ENHRY and CDR2 is SYGVKD in the germline V gene. Trimming pared 5 bases from V and 8 bases from J, leaving 18 bases between. A word on this clonotype: As yet, its antigen is unknown.

Points from the study as a whole: In the analysis, a 13 V-J model separated ophthalmopathy from stable hyperthyroidism.

TCR beta CDR3 regions were amplified from RNA. During a first-round RT-PCR of the TCR CDR3, the HTBI primer set was used. TCRdb re-called the multiplex PCR reads through MiXCR, storing one row per CDR3 protein. The sample lists about 760,000 distinct CDR3 sequences; 30% to 40% were seen once. Aged 18 to 65, the patients had hyperthyroidism that was newly diagnosed and had lasted under 2 months. PBMCs were derived from roughly 9.6 ml fresh peripheral blood. The receptor was isolated from a woman between 40 and 55 years old with Graves' hyperthyroidism. The material sequenced was blood. The chain is built from TRBV10-3 and TRBJ1-4, with a possible D match to TRBD1 (5 bases). The chain's CDR3 is CAISTGTVDSEKLFF. CDR3 coding DNA: TGTGCCATCAGTACCGGGACGGTCGATTCCGAAAAACTGTTTTTT.